A single sample gave rise to the 27 T cell receptor beta chains below, sequenced in a study of radiotherapy plus CTLA-4 blockade in lung cancer. The table came from immunoSEQ multiplex PCR; TCRdb's copy has only in-frame clones and leaves some out. The sample includes roughly 50,000 clones, around nine tenths of them seen just once. The starting material was peripheral blood, obtained from a patient treated with radiotherapy plus ipilimumab. The origin of the receptors is a human donor with non-small cell lung cancer whose response to radiotherapy plus ipilimumab could not be evaluated.

The chain links TRBV11-2 to TRBJ1-2; TRBD1 aligns across 7 bases. After removal of 5 bases from V and 3 bases from J, the junction contained 9 bases not matched to a gene. Germline V gene data show CDR1 as SGHAT and CDR2 as FQNNGV. The CDR3 contains 15 residues. CDR3 sequence reads: CASSPPGGQYYGYTF. CDR3 bases: TGTGCCAGCAGCCCCCCAGGGGGACAGTACTATGGCTACACCTTC.

The chain has TRBV4-3 and TRBJ2-1, with 7 nucleotides matching TRBD2. V dropped 4 bases and J dropped 6; count of bases not matched to a gene: 9. Germline assignment: CDR1 LGHNA and CDR2 YSLEER. The CDR3 length is 15 residues. CDR3 in amino acids: CASSPQAGPLNEQFF. The CDR3 DNA reads as TGCGCCAGCAGCCCTCAAGCGGGGCCACTCAATGAGCAGTTCTTC.

The rearrangement uses TRBV6-5 and TRBJ2-3; 8 bases agree with TRBD2. The germline V gene has CDR1 MNHEY and CDR2 SVGAGI. The CDR3 runs to 15 residues. Trimming removed 2 bases from V and 1 base from J; junction bases left unmatched: 2. The CDR3 DNA is TGTGCCAGCAGTTACGGGACTAGGGGCACAGATACGCAGTATTTT. Amino acids: CASSYGTRGTDTQYF.

The chain joins TRBV7-6 to TRBJ1-6, with 7 positions matching TRBD1. Trimming took 3 bases from V and 3 from J; bases not matched to a gene: 5. The CDR3 extends over 16 amino acids. Germline V gene lookup returns CDR1 SGHVS and CDR2 FNYEAQ. CDR3 sequence: CASSFSTGDYNSPLHF. CDR3 coding DNA: TGTGCCAGCAGCTTTTCCACAGGGGACTATAATTCACCCCTCCACTTT.

As to this clone: Germline and junction disagree at one end, which may indicate a read error. The same CDR3 can be traced to other DNA sequences in this sample. The chain has TRBV28 and TRBJ1-2; the D is unclear. This CDR3 spans 14 amino acids. Germline V CDR1 and CDR2: MDHEN, SYDVKM. CDR3 sequence (DNA): TGTGCCAGCAGTTTACCGCCGGGAATCAGTGGCTACACTTTC. Its protein is CASSLPPGISGYTF.

In its sample, this clone was seen a few times. The chain links TRBV6-5 to TRBJ2-5, with D possibly being TRBD2 (7 bases). This CDR3 has 15 amino acids. Germline V lookup: CDR1 MNHEY, CDR2 SVGAGI. Trimming pared 8 bases from V and 1 base from J, leaving 17 bases between. CDR3 loop: CASRPGEGVQETQYF. In DNA, the CDR3 is TGTGCCAGCCGTCCCGGGGAGGGGGTCCAAGAGACCCAGTACTTC.

This clone was detected only a few times. The rearrangement uses TRBV29-1 and TRBJ1-1; 7 bases fit TRBD1. This CDR3 is built from 13 residues. J gave up 4 bases and V 6 bases, and 8 bases lay outside the gene matches. Germline CDR1 SQVTM, CDR2 ANQGSEA. CDR3 DNA: TGCAGCGTCCCCAAGCCAGGGGGCACTGAAGCTTTCTTT. This encodes CSVPKPGGTEAFF.

V usage is TRBV6-4 and J usage is TRBJ1-1; D is undetermined. V was trimmed by 5 bases and J by 1 base, leaving 8 bases between them. The length of the CDR3 is 13 residues. The germline gives CDR1 MRHNA, CDR2 SNTAGT. The CDR3 loop reads CASSLQENTEAFF. The CDR3 DNA reads as TGTGCCAGCAGTCTTCAGGAGAACACTGAAGCTTTCTTT.

The rearrangement joins TRBV5-1 to TRBJ2-1; 7 bases align to TRBD2. Trimming cost V 4 bases and J 2 bases; bases outside gene matches: 6. The CDR3 totals 15 residues. Germline-derived CDR1 and CDR2 are SGHRS and YFSETQ. The chain's CDR3 is CASSLLAAPYNEQFF. The CDR3 region has the DNA TGCGCCAGCAGCCTCCTAGCGGCCCCCTACAATGAGCAGTTCTTC.

The chain links TRBV10-3 to TRBJ2-3; 11 positions agree with TRBD2. This CDR3 has 19 amino acids. Germline V lookup: CDR1 ENHRY, CDR2 SYGVKD. V was clipped by 8 bases and J by 9 bases; unmatched bases: 25. The DNA of the CDR3 is TGTGCCATCTCCGGGCCGGGACAGGGAGGGGGACTAGCGGATGGAACGCAGTATTTT. This encodes CAISGPGQGGGLADGTQYF.

The V gene is TRBV12-5, the J gene TRBJ1-1, with TRBD1 identical over 8 bases. CDR1 LGHNT and CDR2 FRNRAP come from the germline V gene. V dropped 6 bases and J dropped 1; count of bases not matched to a gene: 1. The CDR3 covers 13 residues. For the CDR3, the DNA is TGTGCTAGTGGCGGACAGGGGAACACTGAAGCTTTCTTT. It translates to CASGGQGNTEAFF.

The J gene is TRBJ1-6, the V gene TRBV19; D is unclear. The germline V and J ends were trimmed by 1 base and 9 bases, with 13 bases remaining between them. Germline assignment: CDR1 LNHDA and CDR2 SQIVND (reference sequence). The CDR3 is made up of 15 amino acids. For the CDR3, the DNA is TGTGCCAGTAGTATAGTGCCAGGAGGAGGTTCACCCCTCCACTTT. Amino acids: CASSIVPGGGSPLHF.

The rearrangement uses TRBV29-1 and TRBJ2-2, with TRBD1 identical over 9 bases. The CDR3 runs to 14 residues. From germline, CDR1 is SQVTM and CDR2 ANQGSEA. Trimming removed 2 bases from V and 7 bases from J; junction bases left unmatched: 5. This CDR3 reads CSVETGGSYGELFF. The CDR3, as DNA: TGCAGCGTTGAAACAGGGGGCTCGTACGGGGAGCTGTTTTTT.

The V gene is TRBV15, the J gene TRBJ2-1; 11 bases match TRBD1. The CDR3 totals 16 residues. Trimming cost V 5 bases and J 3 bases; bases outside gene matches: 6. The germline V gene has CDR1 LNHNV and CDR2 YYDKDF (reference sequence). DNA of the CDR3: TGTGCCACCAGCGGGGGACAGGGGGTTGTCTACAATGAGCAGTTCTTC. This codes for CATSGGQGVVYNEQFF.

The chain combines TRBV19 with TRBJ2-3, with 9 nucleotides matching TRBD1. Germline values: CDR1 LNHDA, CDR2 SQIVND (reference sequence). This CDR3 has 14 amino acids. The ends lost 4 bases at V and 3 bases at J; junction bases unmatched: 2. As DNA, the CDR3 is TGTGCCAGTAGTAAGGACAGGGGAACAGATACGCAGTATTTT. This translates into CASSKDRGTDTQYF.

V and J are TRBV29-1 and TRBJ2-7; TRBD1 is a possible D gene (7 bases). This CDR3 region has 14 residues. CDR1 is SQVTM, CDR2 ANQGSEA, per germline. With 4 bases removed from V and 3 bases from J, the gap between germline ends came to 16 bases. CDR3 sequence: CSVVEGASGYEQYF. The CDR3, as DNA: TGCAGCGTTGTGGAGGGGGCCAGCGGCTACGAGCAGTACTTC.

The V and J genes are TRBV7-6 and TRBJ2-1; possible D gene TRBD1, 5 bases. The CDR3 is 16 amino acids. Looked up from germline, CDR1 is SGHVS and CDR2 is FNYEAQ. Trimming shortened V by 1 base and J by 0 bases, and 10 bases separated the two germline ends. The CDR3 loop is CASSLGVRASYNEQFF. The CDR3 nucleotides are TGTGCCAGCAGCTTAGGGGTCAGGGCCTCCTACAATGAGCAGTTCTTC.

This chain links TRBV29-1 with TRBJ1-1; 9 bases are a match to TRBD1. CDR3 length: 15 amino acids. Per the germline V gene, CDR1 is SQVTM and CDR2 is ANQGSEA. Trimming removed 3 bases from V and 7 bases from J; junction bases left unmatched: 12. The CDR3 loop is CSVEGDRVSYGEAFF. The CDR3 coding sequence is TGCAGCGTTGAGGGGGACAGGGTCTCTTATGGTGAAGCTTTCTTT.

This clone has more than one count but fewer than ten. The rearrangement links TRBV7-2 to TRBJ1-1, with D maybe TRBD1 (5 bases). In germline, CDR1 is SGHTA, CDR2 FQGNSA. V lost 1 base and J 5 bases, leaving 8 bases between the germline ends. CDR3 length: 13 residues. CDR3 DNA: TGTGCCAGCAGCTTAGTCAGGGATACTGAAGCTTTCTTT. This encodes CASSLVRDTEAFF.

The CDR3 region is CASSVGGQSSGNTIYF. Written as DNA, the CDR3 is TGTGCCAGTTCGGTGGGAGGGCAGAGCTCTGGAAACACCATATATTTT. The chain links TRBV2 to TRBJ1-3; the D is unclear. The germline V gene has CDR1 SNHLY and CDR2 FYNNEI. The CDR3 covers 16 residues. V was shortened by 9 bases and J by 0 bases, with 18 bases between the two germline ends. Drawing the rest from reference TRBV2 and TRBJ1-3, the complete variable domain is EPEVTQTPSHQVTQMGQEVILRCVPISNHLYFYWYRQILGQKVEFLVSFYNNEISEKSEIFDDQFSVERPDGSNFTLKIRSTKLEDSAMYFCASSVGGQSSGNTIYFGEGSWLTVV.

Only one count was recorded for this clone. The genes are TRBV9 and TRBJ2-5, with TRBD2 matching 12 bases. The CDR3 extends over 15 amino acids. J was trimmed by 5 bases and V by 0 bases; bases with no gene match: 2. Germline V gives CDR1 SGDLS, CDR2 YYNGEE. In DNA form, the CDR3 reads TGTGCCAGCAGCGTAGGACTAGCGGGGGATGAGACCCAGTACTTC. Translating it yields CASSVGLAGDETQYF.

This clone has only one observation. The chain is built from TRBV5-6 and TRBJ2-5; 8 bases are a match to TRBD1. Germline CDR1 SGHDT, CDR2 YYEEEE. There are 15 residues in the CDR3. J lost 10 bases, V lost 1 base, and 12 bases had no gene match. Here the CDR3 DNA reads TGTGCCAGCAGCTTGTTCGGGACAGGCCCCAGGGTCCAGTACTTC. It specifies CASSLFGTGPRVQYF.

This sequence joins TRBV7-2 and TRBJ2-1; weak D call: TRBD2 (5 bases). CDR1 and CDR2 (germline): SGHTA, FQGNSA. The CDR3 spans 13 residues. Trimming left V 2 bases short and J 5 bases short, with 7 bases between. CDR3 in DNA: TGTGCCAGCAGCTTATGGGAGAACAATGAGCAGTTCTTC. It is translated as CASSLWENNEQFF.

The chain joins TRBV5-6 to TRBJ1-2; 7 bases align to TRBD1. Per the germline V gene, CDR1 is SGHDT and CDR2 is YYEEEE. Trimming cost V 4 bases and J 4 bases; bases outside gene matches: 4. CDR3 length: 13 amino acids. As DNA, the CDR3 is TGTGCCAGCAGCCGTGACAGGGCCTATGGCTACACCTTC. Translated: CASSRDRAYGYTF.

V gene TRBV21-1 combines with J gene TRBJ2-6; the table's D call, TRBD1, was not checked against the DNA. TRBV21-1 is described as a pseudogene. The CDR3 loop spans 20 amino acids. The CDR3 nucleotides read TGTGCCAGCCTCCAGCCCGCCCATACTGGGGCAAGCTCTGGGGCCAACGTCCTGACTTTC. This codes for CASLQPAHTGASSGANVLTF.

V usage is TRBV15 and J usage is TRBJ1-6; perhaps TRBD1 as D (5 bases). Trimming removed 3 bases at V and 10 bases at J, with 13 bases between. The germline gives CDR1 LNHNV, CDR2 YYDKDF (reference sequence). The CDR3 is 14 amino acids. CDR3 sequence (DNA): TGTGCCACCAGCAGGGGGGGGGTGGCCTCACCCCTCCACTTT. It codes for CATSRGGVASPLHF. Filled out from reference TRBV15 and TRBJ1-6, the complete variable domain reads DAMVIQNPRYQVTQFGKPVTLSCSQTLNHNVMYWYQQKSSQAPKLLFHYYDKDFNNEADTPDNFQSRRPNTSFCFLDIRSPGLGDTAMYLCATSRGGVASPLHFGNGTRLTVT.

The V and J genes are TRBV10-3 and TRBJ2-3; 7 nucleotides align to TRBD2. The germline CDR1 and CDR2 sequences are ENHRY and SYGVKD. The CDR3 has 17 amino acids. Trimming removed 0 bases from V and 5 bases from J; junction bases left unmatched: 11. CDR3 sequence reads: CAISESVGGRVKDTQYF. The CDR3 DNA reads as TGTGCCATCAGTGAGTCGGTGGGCGGGAGAGTCAAAGATACGCAGTATTTT.